The 32 T cell receptor beta chains in this list originate from one sample, sequenced in a study of cytomegalovirus exposure and HLA in healthy donors. PCR was performed using 60 Vbeta and 13 Jbeta primers. Repertoires were generated with immunoSEQ multiplex PCR, while TCRdb's copy carries only in-frame clones and drops some. Its clone listing holds approximately 150,000 clones. Sequenced: PBMCs. These receptors were obtained from a woman aged 18-35 years in good health and CMV-seronegative.

The rearrangement joins TRBV5-1 to TRBJ2-1, with D hard to call. Germline-derived CDR1 and CDR2 are SGHRS and YFSETQ. V dropped 1 base and J dropped 0 bases, with 14 bases sitting between them. The CDR3 has 17 residues. CDR3 protein: CASSLQALINSYNEQFF. The CDR3 DNA follows: TGCGCCAGCAGCTTGCAAGCCCTAATAAACTCCTACAATGAGCAGTTCTTC.

The CDR3 sequence is CASSLTGLYEQYF. The CDR3, as DNA: TGTGCCAGCAGTTTGACAGGGCTTTACGAGCAGTACTTC. The V and J genes are TRBV28 and TRBJ2-7, with 7 positions matching TRBD1. The germline gives CDR1 MDHEN, CDR2 SYDVKM. V dropped 3 bases and J dropped 4; count of bases not matched to a gene: 3. CDR3 length: 13 residues.

The V gene is TRBV5-1, the J gene TRBJ2-2; D unresolved. Trimming left V 0 bases short and J 4 bases short, with 13 bases between. The germline V gene has CDR1 SGHRS and CDR2 YFSETQ. The CDR3 totals 16 residues. This CDR3 is CASSLGVASGTGELFF. CDR3 in DNA: TGCGCCAGCAGCTTGGGAGTGGCGTCGGGCACCGGGGAGCTGTTTTTT.

The chain joins TRBV12-5 to TRBJ1-4; 9 bases are a match to TRBD1. Trimming took 2 bases from V and 5 from J; bases not matched to a gene: 6. Per germline, CDR1 LGHNT and CDR2 FRNRAP. The CDR3 contains 16 residues. CDR3 in DNA: TGTGCTAGTGGTTTGCCTTACGGGACAGGGAATGAAAAACTGTTTTTT. Translated, it gives CASGLPYGTGNEKLFF.

V gene TRBV15 combines with J gene TRBJ1-2; a possible D gene is TRBD1 (6 bases). Germline assignment: CDR1 LNHNV and CDR2 YYDKDF (reference sequence). V lost 1 base and J lost 3, with 15 bases in between. This CDR3 is 16 amino acids long. The CDR3 region has the DNA TGTGCCACCAGCAGAGCCCGGGGGGGCTTTGACTATGGCTACACCTTC. This codes for CATSRARGGFDYGYTF.

The chain is built from TRBV4-3 and TRBJ2-2, with D perhaps TRBD1 (5 bases). Trimming stripped 0 bases from V and 4 bases from J, with 12 bases between. The V gene's germline CDR1 is LGHNA and CDR2 YSLEER. The CDR3 length is 16 residues. The CDR3 bases are TGCGCCAGCAGCCAAGAGGCAGGGCCGACCACCGGGGAGCTGTTTTTT. Its protein is CASSQEAGPTTGELFF.

The rearrangement links TRBV7-9 to TRBJ2-7, with 7 bases fitting TRBD1. The CDR3 contains 13 residues. V lost 5 bases to trimming and J lost 6 bases; unmatched junction nucleotides: 7. Germline CDR1 is SEHNR and CDR2 is FQNEAQ (reference sequence). CDR3 in DNA: TGTGCCAGCAGCATATCGGGACAGTCCGAGCAGTACGTC. Protein sequence: CASSISGQSEQYV.

The chain recombines TRBV6-5 with TRBJ2-1; TRBD2 aligns across 11 bases. CDR3 length equals 13 residues. V was pared by 6 bases and J by 5 bases, with 0 bases of the junction left unmatched. The germline V gene encodes CDR1 MNHEY and CDR2 SVGAGI. CDR3 sequence: CASRLAGDNEQFF. The CDR3, as DNA: TGTGCCAGCAGACTAGCGGGAGACAATGAGCAGTTCTTC.

This sequence joins TRBV19 and TRBJ1-5; D gene ambiguous. CDR1 is LNHDA and CDR2 is SQIVND in the germline V gene (reference sequence). The V end was cut by 5 bases, the J end by 4 bases, with 15 bases between. The CDR3 runs 15 residues. The CDR3 DNA reads TGTGCCAGTAGTCCTGAGGGCCTCAAAAATCAGCCCCAGCATTTT. Residues: CASSPEGLKNQPQHF.

This chain joins TRBV11-2 and TRBJ2-4, with TRBD2 identical over 9 bases. J lost 0 bases, V lost 5 bases, and 11 bases had no gene match. The CDR3 sequence is 18 residues long. Per germline, CDR1 SGHAT and CDR2 FQNNGV. The CDR3, as DNA: TGTGCCAGCAGCGTTAGCGGGAGTTTTTTCATAGCCAAAAACATTCAGTACTTC. Translating it yields CASSVSGSFFIAKNIQYF.

CDR3 DNA sequence: TGTGCCAGCAGTTACTCAAGCGGGAGGGCCTTCCACGAGCAGTACGTC. This gives the protein CASSYSSGRAFHEQYV. The rearrangement joins TRBV6-5 to TRBJ2-7; 10 bases fit TRBD2. Unmatched junction bases numbered 7, after V lost 0 bases and J lost 5 bases. The CDR3 runs to 16 residues. Germline V CDR1 and CDR2: MNHEY, SVGAGI.

The gene calls are TRBV5-5 and TRBJ2-7, with D uncertain. V was pared by 7 bases and J by 0 bases, with 14 bases between. The germline gives CDR1 SGHKS, CDR2 YYEKEE (reference sequence). The CDR3 contains 14 residues. For the CDR3, the DNA is TGTGCCAGCGCCAGTATTACAAGCTCCTACGAGCAGTACTTC. Its translation is CASASITSSYEQYF.

This chain connects TRBV5-5 to TRBJ2-2; 12 nucleotides align to TRBD2. Germline V CDR1 and CDR2: SGHKS, YYEKEE (reference sequence). V lost 1 base, J lost 5 bases, and 6 bases stayed unmatched. The CDR3 sequence is 17 residues long. This chain's CDR3 is CASSLSGLAGNTGELFF. The CDR3 DNA sequence: TGTGCCAGCAGCTTGTCTGGACTAGCGGGAAATACCGGGGAGCTGTTTTTT.

The chain is built from TRBV6-5 and TRBJ1-5; 7 bases line up with TRBD1. Germline assignment: CDR1 MNHEY and CDR2 SVGAGI. This CDR3 is 14 amino acids long. V was pared by 0 bases and J by 6 bases, with 2 bases of the junction left unmatched. CDR3 protein: CASSYSGGSQPQHF. CDR3 DNA sequence: TGTGCCAGCAGTTACTCAGGGGGCTCTCAGCCCCAGCATTTT.

In nucleotides, the CDR3 is TGTGCCACCAGCAGAGGACTAGCGGGAGGGTCCTACAATGAGCAGTTCTTC. Its protein product is CATSRGLAGGSYNEQFF. The gene calls are TRBV15 and TRBJ2-1, with TRBD2 identical over 14 bases. CDR1 and CDR2 from the germline V gene are LNHNV and YYDKDF (reference sequence). This CDR3 contains 17 residues. V gave up 1 base and J gave up 1 base; unmatched junction bases: 0.

CDR3 sequence: CAISEDRDYEQYF. The CDR3, as DNA: TGTGCCATCAGTGAGGACAGGGACTACGAGCAGTACTTC. The chain links TRBV10-3 to TRBJ2-7, with TRBD1 matching 7 bases. V gave up 2 bases and J gave up 3 bases; unmatched junction bases: 1. The CDR3 spans 13 residues. CDR1 is ENHRY and CDR2 is SYGVKD in the germline V gene.

The V call is TRBV19, the J call TRBJ2-7; 8 bases are shared with TRBD1. J gave up 0 bases and V 6 bases, and 7 bases lay outside the gene matches. The germline gives CDR1 LNHDA, CDR2 SQIVND (reference sequence). The CDR3 is 15 amino acids. The CDR3 region is CASSEGTGFSYEQYV. The DNA for the CDR3 is TGTGCCAGTAGCGAGGGGACAGGTTTCTCCTACGAGCAGTACGTC.

The chain is built from TRBV28 and TRBJ1-6; D perhaps matches TRBD1 (6 bases). CDR1 MDHEN and CDR2 SYDVKM come from the germline V gene. This CDR3 has 16 residues. Trimming removed 4 bases from V and 8 bases from J, with 18 bases in between. CDR3 protein: CASSWPRQGRDSPLHF. For the CDR3, the DNA is TGTGCCAGCAGTTGGCCTCGCCAGGGGCGGGATTCACCCCTCCACTTT.

CDR3 sequence (DNA): TGTGCCAGCAGTCCGTCTGGGCGGGAGAGAACAGATACGCAGTATTTT. It encodes CASSPSGRERTDTQYF. The V gene is TRBV28, the J gene TRBJ2-3, with 7 positions matching TRBD2. CDR1 and CDR2 (germline): MDHEN, SYDVKM. This CDR3 has 16 residues. V was pared by 5 bases and J by 3 bases, with 11 bases of the junction left unmatched.

The V gene is TRBV5-8, the J gene TRBJ2-1, with no clear D. There are 12 residues in the CDR3. CDR1 is SGHTS, CDR2 YDEGEE, per germline. The V and J ends lost 5 bases and 7 bases respectively, with 10 bases between them. Written as DNA, the CDR3 is TGTGCCAGCAGTTTCAGAGGTAATGAGCAGTTCTTC. Its protein product is CASSFRGNEQFF. Combining the CDR3 with reference TRBV5-8 and TRBJ2-1 gives the whole variable domain EAGVTQSPTHLIKTRGQQATLRCSPISGHTSVYWYQQALGLGLQFLLWYDEGEERNRGNFPPRFSGRQFPNYSSELNVNALELEDSALYLCASSFRGNEQFFGPGTRLTVL.

In regard to this clone: Distinct nucleotide sequences in the sample also encode this CDR3. The chain combines TRBV7-2 with TRBJ2-3; weak D call: TRBD1 (6 bases). Germline lookup yields CDR1 SGHTA and CDR2 FQGNSA. Trimming cost V 1 base and J 6 bases, with 14 bases left between them. There are 15 residues in the CDR3. In DNA, the CDR3 is TGTGCCAGCAGCTTAGGAACAGGGATCACGGATACGCAGTATTTT. Residues: CASSLGTGITDTQYF.

In regard to this clone: Additional DNA sequences in this sample encode the identical CDR3. The V and J genes are TRBV18 and TRBJ1-1, with TRBD1 as a possible D gene (6 bases). Germline-derived CDR1 and CDR2 are KGHSH and LQKENI. V was trimmed by 3 bases and J by 0 bases, leaving 8 bases between them. CDR3 size: 14 residues. In DNA, the CDR3 is TGTGCCAGCTCACCGAGGGGGTTGAACACTGAAGCTTTCTTT. Protein sequence: CASSPRGLNTEAFF.

J is TRBJ2-5 and V is TRBV5-1; 11 nucleotides align to TRBD2. The CDR3 spans 15 residues. The V and J ends lost 5 bases and 5 bases, in that order; junction bases with no gene match: 8. Germline assignment: CDR1 SGHRS and CDR2 YFSETQ. The CDR3 sequence is CASREGTSGHETQYF. Written as DNA, the CDR3 is TGCGCCAGCAGGGAGGGGACTAGCGGTCACGAGACCCAGTACTTC.

The J gene is TRBJ2-7, the V gene TRBV9, with D perhaps TRBD2 (6 bases). Trimming took 4 bases from V and 4 from J, leaving 21 bases between them. This CDR3 is 16 amino acids long. CDR1 is SGDLS and CDR2 is YYNGEE in the germline V gene. The CDR3 DNA is TGTGCCAGCAGCCCCCGGGCCTTAGCGGAGGGGTACGAGCAGTACTTC. This codes for CASSPRALAEGYEQYF.

V is TRBV28 and J is TRBJ1-2, with 7 bases aligning to TRBD1. This CDR3 has 12 amino acids. The trim removed 7 bases at V and 4 bases at J, leaving 3 bases unmatched. Germline CDR1 MDHEN, CDR2 SYDVKM. The CDR3 loop reads CASKQGPYGYTF. CDR3 in DNA: TGTGCCAGCAAACAGGGGCCCTATGGCTACACCTTC.

The V and J genes are TRBV5-6 and TRBJ2-6, with D maybe TRBD1 (5 bases). This CDR3 is 17 amino acids long. Germline-derived CDR1 and CDR2 are SGHDT and YYEEEE. V was cut by 0 bases and J by 4 bases, with 14 bases left in between. CDR3 sequence reads: CASSLAMGHSGANVLTF. The DNA of the CDR3 is TGTGCCAGCAGCTTGGCAATGGGGCACTCCGGGGCCAACGTCCTGACTTTC.

About this clone: Relative to the germline gene, one junction end is altered; a read error may explain this. The chain combines TRBV30 with TRBJ1-1, with D uncertain. The CDR3 loop spans 12 amino acids. CDR1 and CDR2 from the germline V gene are GTSNPN and SVGIG (reference sequence). The CDR3 nucleotides are TGTGTCTGGAGTGCTAGAGACACTGAAGCTTTCTTT. This sequence encodes CVWSARDTEAFF.

The chain links TRBV5-1 to TRBJ2-5; TRBD2 agrees at 9 bases. Germline CDR1 and CDR2: SGHRS and YFSETQ. V was pared by 4 bases and J by 1 base, with 8 bases of the junction left unmatched. The CDR3 contains 16 residues. CDR3 DNA sequence: TGCGCCAGCAGCCTCAGACTAGCGGCTACCCAAGAGACCCAGTACTTC. Encoded protein: CASSLRLAATQETQYF. Variable domain in full (rest from reference TRBV5-1 and TRBJ2-5): KAGVTQTPRYLIKTRGQQVTLSCSPISGHRSVSWYQQTPGQGLQFLFEYFSETQRNKGNFPGRFSGRQFSNSRSEMNVSTLELGDSALYLCASSLRLAATQETQYFGPGTRLLVL.

The CDR3 spells CASSTRTGGNTEAFF. The DNA of the CDR3 is TGTGCCAGCAGCACTCGGACAGGGGGCAACACTGAAGCTTTCTTT. This chain uses TRBV7-8 with TRBJ1-1; 11 bases align to TRBD1. Germline CDR1 and CDR2: SGHVS and FQNEAQ. This CDR3 spans 15 amino acids. The J segment lost 2 bases and the V segment lost 5 bases, leaving 4 bases of the junction unmatched.

This chain joins TRBV7-9 and TRBJ1-1; no clear D gene. In germline, CDR1 is SEHNR, CDR2 FQNEAQ (reference sequence). The CDR3 length is 13 residues. The germline V and J ends were trimmed by 5 bases and 2 bases, with 9 bases remaining between them. The CDR3: CASSRDANTEAFF. The CDR3 DNA reads as TGTGCCAGCAGCCGCGATGCAAACACTGAAGCTTTCTTT. Full variable domain (outside the CDR3, taken from reference TRBV7-9 and TRBJ1-1): DTGVSQNPRHKITKRGQNVTFRCDPISEHNRLYWYRQTLGQGPEFLTYFQNEAQLEKSRLLSDRFSAERPKGSFSTLEIQRTEQGDSAMYLCASSRDANTEAFFGQGTRLTVV.

The chain uses TRBV5-4 and TRBJ2-3; 8 nucleotides align to TRBD2. The germline V gene encodes CDR1 SGHNT and CDR2 YYREEE (reference sequence). This CDR3 spans 17 amino acids. Trimming at V came to 5 bases and at J to 1 base, leaving 12 bases not matched to a gene. The CDR3 is CASSSTPSGSRTDTQYF. In DNA form, the CDR3 reads TGTGCCAGCAGTTCGACCCCAAGCGGGAGCCGCACAGATACGCAGTATTTT.

V usage is TRBV30 and J usage is TRBJ2-5; no reliable D call. Germline V gene data show CDR1 as GTSNPN and CDR2 as SVGIG (reference sequence). CDR3 length: 16 amino acids. The V gene lost 1 base and the J gene lost 1 base, with 16 bases spanning the gap. For the CDR3, the DNA is TGTGCCTGGAGTGGTGAGAACGCACTCTTCCAAGAGACCCAGTACTTC. Residues: CAWSGENALFQETQYF.